These 6 T cell receptor beta chains were sequenced from one sample in a study of shared clonotypes between healthy human individuals. TCRdb's copy holds only in-frame clones and misses some; the assay was immunoSEQ multiplex PCR. The sample holds around 2.1 million clones, 90% to 95% seen once. CD45RO-negative cells were positively selected for CCR7, leaving out terminally differentiated effector memory CD45RA+ cells. Sequenced: naive CD8+ T cells from PBMCs. These receptors all come from a man younger than 35 in good health. Some clones in this sample may be carry-over from other donors' samples.

The chain is built from TRBV7-3 and TRBJ2-2, with D unclear. The CDR3 has 13 residues. The V end was cut by 5 bases, the J end by 6 bases, with 10 bases between. The V gene's germline CDR1 is SGHTA and CDR2 FQGTGA. CDR3 sequence reads: CASSPPGSGELFF. The CDR3 coding sequence is TGTGCCAGCAGCCCCCCCGGGTCCGGGGAGCTGTTTTTT.

This chain connects TRBV19 to TRBJ2-1, with 9 bases matching TRBD2. V lost 3 bases to trimming and J lost 6 bases; unmatched junction nucleotides: 3. The CDR3 totals 14 residues. Germline V gene lookup returns CDR1 LNHDA and CDR2 SQIVND (reference sequence). CDR3 nucleotide sequence: TGTGCCAGTAGTATTCGACTAGCGGTCAATGAGCAGTTCTTC. Its protein is CASSIRLAVNEQFF.

V usage is TRBV2 and J usage is TRBJ2-7, with 7 bases aligning to TRBD1. The V gene's germline CDR1 is SNHLY and CDR2 FYNNEI. The V segment lost 4 bases and the J segment 1 base; nucleotides outside the gene matches: 13. This CDR3 comprises 17 residues. The CDR3 here is CASSVSSTGRISYEQYF. As DNA, the CDR3 is TGTGCCAGCAGTGTCTCTTCGACAGGGCGGATATCCTACGAGCAGTACTTC.

The chain couples TRBV5-5 to TRBJ1-5, with TRBD1 identical over 7 bases. Germline-derived CDR1 and CDR2 are SGHKS and YYEKEE (reference sequence). J was trimmed by 4 bases and V by 0 bases; bases with no gene match: 1. The CDR3 contains 14 residues. This chain's CDR3 is CASSLGDRNQPQHF. The CDR3 DNA is TGTGCCAGCAGCTTGGGGGACAGAAATCAGCCCCAGCATTTT.

This sequence joins TRBV2 and TRBJ2-7, with TRBD1 identical over 7 bases. The CDR3 loop spans 15 amino acids. Germline V gene sequence: CDR1 SNHLY, CDR2 FYNNEI. V was pared by 3 bases and J by 5 bases, with 10 bases of the junction left unmatched. The CDR3 sequence is CASSETIDRVNEQYF. CDR3 DNA sequence: TGTGCCAGCAGTGAGACCATAGACAGGGTAAACGAGCAGTACTTC.

The CDR3 loop is CASSVGRTEAFF. CDR3 DNA sequence: TGTGCCAGCAGCGTAGGAAGAACTGAAGCTTTCTTT. J is TRBJ1-1 and V is TRBV9; the D is unclear. The CDR3 loop spans 12 amino acids. Germline V gene sequence: CDR1 SGDLS, CDR2 YYNGEE. V was shortened by 0 bases and J by 5 bases, with 5 bases between the two germline ends.